This T cell receptor beta chain is drawn from a study of cytomegalovirus exposure and HLA in healthy donors. The study, taken as a whole, reports: TCR sequences were mostly rare, though some public TCRs occurred in many donors.

About this clone itself: The antigen remains undetermined. Other DNA sequences in this sample translate to the same CDR3.

Some clones are missing from TCRdb's copy, which holds only in-frame ones; the method was immunoSEQ multiplex PCR. The sample yields 120,000 to 150,000 clones, less than 90% seen once. There are 13 residues in the CDR3. Germline loops: CDR1 MGHRA, CDR2 YSYEKL. V was shortened by 2 bases and J by 4 bases, with 9 bases between the two germline ends. The V gene is TRBV4-1, the J gene TRBJ2-7; possible D gene TRBD1, 6 bases. The source of this sequence is a woman between 18 and 29 years old in good health and CMV-seropositive. Sequences were obtained from PBMCs. The DNA for the CDR3 is TGCGCCAGCAGCCAACAACAGGGATACGAGCAGTACTTC. Its translation: CASSQQQGYEQYF.